This T cell receptor (beta chain) was found in a study of tissue T cells after allogeneic stem cell transplantation. The trim removed 6 bases at V and 9 bases at J, leaving 5 bases unmatched. CDR3 length: 13 amino acids. Profiling relied on immunoSEQ multiplex PCR, and the TCRdb table lists in-frame clones only, not all of them. The sample contains under 50,000 clones, around nine tenths of which appear only once. Whole-study findings and limits: Tissue-detected TCR repertoire was only partly captured by blood and spleen T cells.

Of note for this clone: What it recognizes is unknown.

Source: blood, taken before transplantation. The origin of this receptor is a woman aged 40-69 years who later had graft-versus-host disease after an allogeneic stem cell transplant. The gene calls are TRBV12-3 or TRBV12-4 and TRBJ2-1; TRBD2 aligns across 10 bases. Here the CDR3 DNA reads TGTGCCAGCAGGTTTAGCGGGAGGATTGAGCAGTTCTTC. It is translated as CASRFSGRIEQFF.